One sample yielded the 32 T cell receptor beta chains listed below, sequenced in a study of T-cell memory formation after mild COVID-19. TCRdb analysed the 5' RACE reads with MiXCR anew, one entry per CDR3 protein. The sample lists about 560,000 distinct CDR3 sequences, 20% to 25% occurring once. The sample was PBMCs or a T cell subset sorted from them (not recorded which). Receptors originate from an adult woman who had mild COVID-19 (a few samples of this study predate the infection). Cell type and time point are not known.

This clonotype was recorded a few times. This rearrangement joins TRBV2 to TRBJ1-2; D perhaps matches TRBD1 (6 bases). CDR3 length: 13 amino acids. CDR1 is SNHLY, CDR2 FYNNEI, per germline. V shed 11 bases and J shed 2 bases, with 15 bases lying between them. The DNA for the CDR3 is TGTGCCGAGAAGCAGGGGTTGAACTATGGCTACACCTTC. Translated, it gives CAEKQGLNYGYTF.

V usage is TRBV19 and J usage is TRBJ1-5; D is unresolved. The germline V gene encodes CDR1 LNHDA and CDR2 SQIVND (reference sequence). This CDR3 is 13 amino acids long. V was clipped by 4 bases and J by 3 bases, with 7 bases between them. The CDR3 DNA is TGTGCCAGTAGTAGGGTTTTCAATCAGCCCCAGCATTTT. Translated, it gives CASSRVFNQPQHF.

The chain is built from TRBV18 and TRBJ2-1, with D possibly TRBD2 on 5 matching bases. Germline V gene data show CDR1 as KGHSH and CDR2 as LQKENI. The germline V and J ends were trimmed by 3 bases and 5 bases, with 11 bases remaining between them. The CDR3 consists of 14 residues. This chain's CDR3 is CASSPPAGHNEQFF. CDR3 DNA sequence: TGTGCCAGCTCACCCCCCGCGGGCCACAATGAGCAGTTCTTC.

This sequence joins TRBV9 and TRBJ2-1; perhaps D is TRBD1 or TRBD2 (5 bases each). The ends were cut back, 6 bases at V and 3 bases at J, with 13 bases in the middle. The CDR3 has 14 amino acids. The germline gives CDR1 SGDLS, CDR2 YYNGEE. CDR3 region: CASNREGNYNEQFF. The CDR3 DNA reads TGTGCCAGCAACCGCGAGGGGAACTACAATGAGCAGTTCTTC.

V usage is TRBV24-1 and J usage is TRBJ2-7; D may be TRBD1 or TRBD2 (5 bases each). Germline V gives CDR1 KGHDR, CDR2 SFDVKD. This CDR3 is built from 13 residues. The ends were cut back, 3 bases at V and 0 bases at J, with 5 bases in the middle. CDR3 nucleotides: TGTGCCACCAGTGATGGGGGCTCCTACGAGCAGTACTTC. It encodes CATSDGGSYEQYF.

The CDR3 nucleotides read TGCGCCAGCAGCCTCCGGACTGTTCCGGTCGTTGCTGAAGCTTTCTTT. Translated, it gives CASSLRTVPVVAEAFF. V gene TRBV4-1 combines with J gene TRBJ1-1, with no clear D. Germline V gives CDR1 MGHRA, CDR2 YSYEKL. This CDR3 is built from 16 residues. V was trimmed by 4 bases and J by 6 bases, leaving 21 bases between them.

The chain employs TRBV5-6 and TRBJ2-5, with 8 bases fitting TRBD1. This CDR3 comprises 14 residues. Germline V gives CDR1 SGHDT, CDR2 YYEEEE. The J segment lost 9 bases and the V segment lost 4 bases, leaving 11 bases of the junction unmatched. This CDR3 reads CASSDQDRVVAQYF. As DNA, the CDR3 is TGTGCCAGCAGCGATCAGGACAGGGTGGTGGCCCAGTACTTC.

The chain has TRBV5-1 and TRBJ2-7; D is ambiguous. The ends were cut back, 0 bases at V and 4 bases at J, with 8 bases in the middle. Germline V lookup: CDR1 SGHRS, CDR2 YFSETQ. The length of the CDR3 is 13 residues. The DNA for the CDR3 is TGCGCCAGCAGCTTGGACCTACTTTACGAGCAGTACTTC. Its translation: CASSLDLLYEQYF.

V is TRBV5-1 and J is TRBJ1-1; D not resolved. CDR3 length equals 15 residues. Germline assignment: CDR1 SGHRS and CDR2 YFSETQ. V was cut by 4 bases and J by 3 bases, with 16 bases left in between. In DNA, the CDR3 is TGCGCCAGCAGCGCCAGGCGTCTTCCGGACACTGAAGCTTTCTTT. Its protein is CASSARRLPDTEAFF.

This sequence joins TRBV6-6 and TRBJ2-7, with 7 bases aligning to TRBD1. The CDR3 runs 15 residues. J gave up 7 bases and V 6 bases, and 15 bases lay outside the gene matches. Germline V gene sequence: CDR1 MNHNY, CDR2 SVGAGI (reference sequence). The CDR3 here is CASSTGALRPREQYF. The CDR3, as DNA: TGTGCCAGCAGCACAGGGGCCCTAAGGCCAAGGGAGCAGTACTTC.

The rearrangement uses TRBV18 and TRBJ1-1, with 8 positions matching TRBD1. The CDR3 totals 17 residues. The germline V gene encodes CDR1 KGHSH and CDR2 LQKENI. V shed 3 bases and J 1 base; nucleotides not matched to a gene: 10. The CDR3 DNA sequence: TGTGCCAGCTCACCTTCATCCGGACAGGGCCCGAACACTGAAGCTTTCTTT. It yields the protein CASSPSSGQGPNTEAFF.

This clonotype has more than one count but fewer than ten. Here the CDR3 DNA reads TGCAGTGCCACCGACAGGGTTGGACATGGCTACACCTTC. It is translated as CSATDRVGHGYTF. The chain has TRBV20-1 and TRBJ1-2, with TRBD1 identical over 7 bases. In germline, CDR1 is DFQATT, CDR2 SNEGSKA (reference sequence). V lost 6 bases to trimming and J lost 6 bases; unmatched junction nucleotides: 10. The CDR3 loop spans 13 amino acids.

In nucleotides, the CDR3 is TGTGAAGGGCTTTGGAATAATTCACCCCTCCACTTT. It specifies CEGLWNNSPLHF. V is TRBV12-3 or TRBV12-4 and J is TRBJ1-6; D gene unclear. The CDR3 is 12 residues long.

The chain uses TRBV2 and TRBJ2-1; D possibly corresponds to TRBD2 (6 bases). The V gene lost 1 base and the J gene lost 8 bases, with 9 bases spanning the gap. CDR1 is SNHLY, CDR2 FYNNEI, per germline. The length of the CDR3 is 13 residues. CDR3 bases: TGTGCCAGCAGTGAAGATGGGAGGTATGAGCAGTTCTTC. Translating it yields CASSEDGRYEQFF.

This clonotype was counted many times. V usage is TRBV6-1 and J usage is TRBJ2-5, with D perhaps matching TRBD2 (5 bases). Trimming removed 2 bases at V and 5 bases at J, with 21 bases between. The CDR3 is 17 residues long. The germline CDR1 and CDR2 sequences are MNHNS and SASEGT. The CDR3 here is CASSEKKAVLTGETQYF. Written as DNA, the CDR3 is TGTGCCAGCAGTGAAAAGAAGGCGGTCCTCACGGGGGAGACCCAGTACTTC.

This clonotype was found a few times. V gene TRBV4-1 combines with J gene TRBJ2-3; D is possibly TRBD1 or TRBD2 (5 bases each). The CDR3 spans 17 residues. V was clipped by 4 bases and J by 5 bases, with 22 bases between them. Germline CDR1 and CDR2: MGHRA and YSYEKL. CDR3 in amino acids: CASSRMGRDGQGDTQYF. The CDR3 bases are TGCGCCAGCAGCCGAATGGGCAGGGACGGTCAGGGAGATACGCAGTATTTT.

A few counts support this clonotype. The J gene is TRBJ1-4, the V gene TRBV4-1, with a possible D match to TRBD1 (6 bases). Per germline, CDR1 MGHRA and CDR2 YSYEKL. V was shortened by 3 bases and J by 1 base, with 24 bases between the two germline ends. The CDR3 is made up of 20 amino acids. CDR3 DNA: TGCGCCAGCAGCCAGACCCTACTAGGATCAGGGGCGATAACTAATGAAAAACTGTTTTTT. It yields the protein CASSQTLLGSGAITNEKLFF.

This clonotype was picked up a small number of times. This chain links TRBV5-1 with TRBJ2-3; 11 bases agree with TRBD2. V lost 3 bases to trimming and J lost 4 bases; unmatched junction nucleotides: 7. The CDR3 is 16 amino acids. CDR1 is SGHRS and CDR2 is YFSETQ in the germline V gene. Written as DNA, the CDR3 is TGCGCCAGCAGCTACCTTAGCGGGGGGGCCGCAGATACGCAGTATTTT. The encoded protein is CASSYLSGGAADTQYF.

CDR3 amino acids: CASSHERVGSGSYEQYF. CDR3 DNA: TGCGCCAGCAGCCACGAGCGGGTGGGGTCAGGGTCCTACGAGCAGTACTTC. The genes are TRBV4-1 and TRBJ2-7, with D possibly being TRBD2 (6 bases). The CDR3 contains 17 residues. Trimming took off 3 bases at V and 1 base at J, with 19 bases between the two ends. Germline loops: CDR1 MGHRA, CDR2 YSYEKL.

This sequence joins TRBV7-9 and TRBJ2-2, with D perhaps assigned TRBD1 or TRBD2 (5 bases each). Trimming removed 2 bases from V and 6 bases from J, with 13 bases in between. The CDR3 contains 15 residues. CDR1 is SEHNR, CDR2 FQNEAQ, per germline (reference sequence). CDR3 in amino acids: CASSLRGELAGELFF. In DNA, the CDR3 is TGTGCCAGCAGCTTACGAGGGGAGTTAGCCGGGGAGCTGTTTTTT.

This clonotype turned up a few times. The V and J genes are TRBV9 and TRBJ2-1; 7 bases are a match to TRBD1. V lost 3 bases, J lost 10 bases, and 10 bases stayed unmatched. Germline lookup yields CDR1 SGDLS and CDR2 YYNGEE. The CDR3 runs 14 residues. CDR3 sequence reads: CASSGTGTVPEQFF. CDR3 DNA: TGTGCCAGCAGCGGGACCGGGACAGTCCCAGAGCAGTTCTTC.

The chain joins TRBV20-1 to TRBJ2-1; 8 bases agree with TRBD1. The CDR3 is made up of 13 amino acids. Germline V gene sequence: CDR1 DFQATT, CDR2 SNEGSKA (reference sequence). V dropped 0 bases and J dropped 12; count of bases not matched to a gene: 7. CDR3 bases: TGCAGTGCTAGAGATCCCTCAGGGGGCAGGCAGTTCTTC. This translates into CSARDPSGGRQFF.

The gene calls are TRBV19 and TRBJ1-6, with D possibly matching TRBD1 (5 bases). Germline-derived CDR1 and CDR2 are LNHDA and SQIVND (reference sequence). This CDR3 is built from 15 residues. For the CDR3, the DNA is TGTGCTTCGGGGCACCTCGAGGGATCGGGTTCACCCCTCCACTTT. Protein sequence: CASGHLEGSGSPLHF. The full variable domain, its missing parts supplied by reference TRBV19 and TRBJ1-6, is DGGITQSPKYLFRKEGQNVTLSCEQNLNHDAMYWYRQDPGQGLRLIYYSQIVNDFQKGDIAEGYSVSREKKESFPLTVTSAQKNPTAFYLCASGHLEGSGSPLHFGNGTRLTVT.

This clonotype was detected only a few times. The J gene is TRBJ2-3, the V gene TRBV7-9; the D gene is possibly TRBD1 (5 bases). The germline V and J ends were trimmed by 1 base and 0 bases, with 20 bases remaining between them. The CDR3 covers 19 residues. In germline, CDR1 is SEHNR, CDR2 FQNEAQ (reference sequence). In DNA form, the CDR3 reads TGTGCCAGCAGCTTAGTCTCCAGGGCGAGTCTGGAAAGCACAGATACGCAGTATTTT. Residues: CASSLVSRASLESTDTQYF.

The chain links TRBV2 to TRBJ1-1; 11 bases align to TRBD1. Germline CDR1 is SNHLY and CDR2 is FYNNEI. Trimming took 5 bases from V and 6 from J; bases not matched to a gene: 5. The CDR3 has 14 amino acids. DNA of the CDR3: TGTGCCAGCAGTTGGGGACAGGGGGATTCTGAAGCTTTCTTT. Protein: CASSWGQGDSEAFF.

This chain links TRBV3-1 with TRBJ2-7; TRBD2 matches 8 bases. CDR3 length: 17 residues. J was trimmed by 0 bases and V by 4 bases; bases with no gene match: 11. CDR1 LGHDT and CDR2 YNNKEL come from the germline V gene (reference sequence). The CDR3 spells CASSPPAQRGYSYEQYF. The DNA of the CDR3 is TGTGCCAGCAGCCCCCCGGCCCAGCGGGGGTACTCCTACGAGCAGTACTTC.

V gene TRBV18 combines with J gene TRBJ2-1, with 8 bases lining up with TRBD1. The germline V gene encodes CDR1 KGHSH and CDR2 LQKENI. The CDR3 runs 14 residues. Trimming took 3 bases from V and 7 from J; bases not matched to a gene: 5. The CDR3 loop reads CASSPRTGINEQFF. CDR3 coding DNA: TGTGCCAGCTCACCCCGGACAGGGATTAATGAGCAGTTCTTC. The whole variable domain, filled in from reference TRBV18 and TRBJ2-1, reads NAGVMQNPRHLVRRRGQEARLRCSPMKGHSHVYWYRQLPEEGLKFMVYLQKENIIDESGMPKERFSAEFPKEGPSILRIQQVVRGDSAAYFCASSPRTGINEQFFGPGTRLTVL.

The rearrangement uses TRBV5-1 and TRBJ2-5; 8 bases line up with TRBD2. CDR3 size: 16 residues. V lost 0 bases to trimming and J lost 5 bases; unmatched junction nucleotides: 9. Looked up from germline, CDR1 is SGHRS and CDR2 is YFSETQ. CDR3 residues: CASSLAGGGRGETQYF. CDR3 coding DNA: TGCGCCAGCAGCTTGGCCGGGGGGGGCCGAGGGGAGACCCAGTACTTC.

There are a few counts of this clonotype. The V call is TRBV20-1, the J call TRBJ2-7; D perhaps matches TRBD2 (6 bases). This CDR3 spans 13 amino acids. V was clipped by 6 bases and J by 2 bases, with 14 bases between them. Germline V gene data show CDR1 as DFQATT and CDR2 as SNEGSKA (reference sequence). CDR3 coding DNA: TGCAGTGCGCAAGGGACTCTGCCCTACGAGCAGTACTTC. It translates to CSAQGTLPYEQYF.

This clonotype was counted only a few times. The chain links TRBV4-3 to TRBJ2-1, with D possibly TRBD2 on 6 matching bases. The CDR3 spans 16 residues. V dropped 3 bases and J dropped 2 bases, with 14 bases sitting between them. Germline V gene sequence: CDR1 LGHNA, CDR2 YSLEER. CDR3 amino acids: CASSQIADLTYNEQFF. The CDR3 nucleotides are TGCGCCAGCAGCCAGATAGCGGATCTCACCTACAATGAGCAGTTCTTC.

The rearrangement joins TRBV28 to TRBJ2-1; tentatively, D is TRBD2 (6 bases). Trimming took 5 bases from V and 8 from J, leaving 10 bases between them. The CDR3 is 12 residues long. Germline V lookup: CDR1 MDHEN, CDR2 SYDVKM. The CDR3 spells CASSPGGDEQFF. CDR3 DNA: TGTGCCAGCAGTCCCGGAGGGGATGAGCAGTTCTTC.

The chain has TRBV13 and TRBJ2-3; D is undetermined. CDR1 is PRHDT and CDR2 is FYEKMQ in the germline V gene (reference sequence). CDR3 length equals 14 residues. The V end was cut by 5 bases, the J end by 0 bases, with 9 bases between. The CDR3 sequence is CASSHPASTDTQYF. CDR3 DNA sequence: TGTGCCAGCAGCCACCCGGCAAGCACAGATACGCAGTATTTT.